The clone carrying this TCR beta chain was detected a few times. These data come from a study of T-cell reconstitution after alpha-beta-depleted transplantation in children. Unique molecular identifiers were used to barcode this TCRbeta library. TCRdb fed the PCR reads into MiXCR, producing one record per CDR3 protein. The top ten clones hold around 4% of a sample with fewer than 400,000 distinct CDR3 sequences, about a fifth of them seen once. This CDR3 spans 12 amino acids. V gave up 1 base and J gave up 8 bases, with 6 bases separating them. The sample was PBMCs from the stem cell graft donor, taken from the stem cell graft. The V gene is TRBV12-3 or TRBV12-4, the J gene TRBJ2-4, with D perhaps TRBD2 (5 bases). The receptor was isolated from a human donor who donated a stem cell graft to a child with acute myeloid leukemia. CDR3 sequence (DNA): TGTGCCAGCAGTTTAGACGGGGACATTCAGTACTTC. Amino acid sequence: CASSLDGDIQYF.